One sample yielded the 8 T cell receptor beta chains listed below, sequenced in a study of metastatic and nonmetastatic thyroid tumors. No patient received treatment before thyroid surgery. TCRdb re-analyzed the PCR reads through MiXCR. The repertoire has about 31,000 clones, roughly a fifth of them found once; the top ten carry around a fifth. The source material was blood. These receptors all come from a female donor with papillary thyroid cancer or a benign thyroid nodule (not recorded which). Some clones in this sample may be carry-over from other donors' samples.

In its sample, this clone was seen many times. This chain's CDR3 is CASTRSGGGYGYTF. For the CDR3, the DNA is TGTGCCAGCACCCGATCAGGGGGCGGCTATGGCTACACCTTC. The chain uses TRBV12-3 or TRBV12-4 and TRBJ1-2; 8 bases map to TRBD1. With 7 bases clipped from V and 4 bases from J, the junction kept 8 bases outside the gene matches. The CDR3 spans 14 residues.

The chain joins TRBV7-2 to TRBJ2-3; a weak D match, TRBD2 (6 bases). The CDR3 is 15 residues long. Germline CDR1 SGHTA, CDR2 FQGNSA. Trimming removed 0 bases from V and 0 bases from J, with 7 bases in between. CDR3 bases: TGTGCCAGCAGCTTAGCCACTAGCAGCACAGATACGCAGTATTTT. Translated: CASSLATSSTDTQYF.

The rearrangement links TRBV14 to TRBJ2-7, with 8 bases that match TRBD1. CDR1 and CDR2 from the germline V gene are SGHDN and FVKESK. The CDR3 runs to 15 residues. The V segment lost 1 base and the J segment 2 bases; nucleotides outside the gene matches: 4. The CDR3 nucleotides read TGTGCCAGCAGCCAAGCAACAGGGGGGCCCTACGAGCAGTACTTC. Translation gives CASSQATGGPYEQYF.

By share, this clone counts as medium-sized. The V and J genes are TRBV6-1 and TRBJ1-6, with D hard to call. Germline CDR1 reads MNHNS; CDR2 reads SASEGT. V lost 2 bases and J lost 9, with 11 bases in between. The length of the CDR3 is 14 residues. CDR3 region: CASSESLGSSPLHF. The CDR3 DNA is TGTGCCAGCAGTGAATCCCTAGGGAGTTCACCCCTCCACTTT.

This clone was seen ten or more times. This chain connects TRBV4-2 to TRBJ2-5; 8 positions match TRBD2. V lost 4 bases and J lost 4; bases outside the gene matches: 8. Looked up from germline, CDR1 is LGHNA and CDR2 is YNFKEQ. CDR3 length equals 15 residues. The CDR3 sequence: CASSLAGLEGETQYF. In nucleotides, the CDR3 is TGTGCCAGCAGCCTAGCGGGACTAGAGGGAGAGACCCAGTACTTC.

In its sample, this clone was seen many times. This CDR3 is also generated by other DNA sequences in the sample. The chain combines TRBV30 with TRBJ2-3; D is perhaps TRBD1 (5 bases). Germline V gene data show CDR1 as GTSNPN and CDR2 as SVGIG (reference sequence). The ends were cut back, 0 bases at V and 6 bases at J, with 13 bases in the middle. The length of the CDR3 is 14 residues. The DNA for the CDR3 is TGTGCCTGGAGTGTCCAGGGCAAGGCGGATACGCAGTATTTT. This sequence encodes CAWSVQGKADTQYF. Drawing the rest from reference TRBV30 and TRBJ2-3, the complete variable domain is SQTIHQWPATLVQPVGSPLSLECTVEGTSNPNLYWYRQAAGRGLQLLFYSVGIGQISSEVPQNLSASRPQDRQFILSSKKLLLSDSGFYLCAWSVQGKADTQYFGPGTRLTVL.

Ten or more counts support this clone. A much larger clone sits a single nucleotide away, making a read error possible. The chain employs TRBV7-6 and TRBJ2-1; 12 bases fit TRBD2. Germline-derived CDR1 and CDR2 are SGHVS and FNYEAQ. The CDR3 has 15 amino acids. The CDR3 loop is CASSWTSGVYNGQFF. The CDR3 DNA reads TGTGCCAGCAGCTGGACTAGCGGGGTCTACAATGGGCAGTTCTTC. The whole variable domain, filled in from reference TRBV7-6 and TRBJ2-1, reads GAGVSQSPRYKVTKRGQDVALRCDPISGHVSLYWYRQALGQGPEFLTYFNYEAQQDKSGLPNDRFSAERPEGSISTLTIQRTEQRDSAMYRCASSWTSGVYNGQFFGPGTRLTVL.

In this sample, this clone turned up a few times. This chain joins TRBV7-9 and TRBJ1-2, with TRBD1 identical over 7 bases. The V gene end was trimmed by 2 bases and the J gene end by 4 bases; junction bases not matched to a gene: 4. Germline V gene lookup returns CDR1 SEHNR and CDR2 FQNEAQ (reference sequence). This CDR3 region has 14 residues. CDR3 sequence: CASSLLGQIYGYTF. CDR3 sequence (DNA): TGTGCCAGCAGCTTATTGGGACAGATCTATGGCTACACCTTC. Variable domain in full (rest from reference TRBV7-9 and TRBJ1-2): DTGVSQNPRHKITKRGQNVTFRCDPISEHNRLYWYRQTLGQGPEFLTYFQNEAQLEKSRLLSDRFSAERPKGSFSTLEIQRTEQGDSAMYLCASSLLGQIYGYTFGSGTRLTVV.